These T cell receptor beta chains were read from a single sample in a study of identical twins. Each CDR3 protein is one row after TCRdb ran MiXCR on the 5' RACE reads. The data show hundreds of thousands of distinct CDR3 sequences, with 8.5% to 9.5% seen just once and roughly 0.9% held by the top ten. The same data also went into a second study, on yellow fever vaccine responses in identical twins.

Sequenced material: PBMCs. The receptors originated from a woman aged 18 to 35 in good health. The CDR3 runs from the conserved cysteine through the conserved F or W. D genes are given only for firm matches. Expanded clones get a size class; other rows say once, few or many, or leave the size out.

. . TRBJ1-1 TRBV6-5 CASSYSGPGGTEAFF TGTGCCAGCAGTTACTCGGGCCCCGGTGGCACTGAAGCTTTCTTT
many . TRBJ2-3 TRBV20-1 CSAREGTLGTDTQYF TGCAGTGCTAGAGAGGGGACACTGGGGACAGATACGCAGTATTTT
. . TRBJ1-5 TRBV3-1 CASSQDHWQPQHF TGTGCCAGCAGCCAAGATCACTGGCAGCCCCAGCATTTT
few TRBD1 TRBJ1-4 TRBV7-9 CASSLAPGGATNEKLFF TGTGCCAGCAGCTTAGCCCCAGGGGGCGCAACTAATGAAAAACTGTTTTTT
few . TRBJ1-2 TRBV7-9 CASSLSQPWTF TGTGCCAGCAGCCTAAGTCAACCCTGGACCTTC
few . TRBJ1-5 TRBV19 CASSWTFANQPQHF TGTGCCAGTAGTTGGACATTCGCCAATCAGCCCCAGCATTTT
few TRBD2 TRBJ2-1 TRBV3-1 CASSHEGLGSYNEQFF TGTGCCAGCAGCCATGAGGGACTAGGGTCCTACAATGAGCAGTTCTTC
few . TRBJ2-5 TRBV4-3 CASSQDLRSNGETQYF TGCGCCAGCAGCCAAGATCTACGATCCAATGGGGAGACCCAGTACTTC
few . TRBJ2-7 TRBV15 CATSRSAEYSYEQYF TGTGCCACCAGCCGCTCCGCCGAATACTCCTACGAGCAGTACTTC
many . TRBJ1-5 TRBV12-3/TRBV12-4 CASSAPTGVGNQPQHF TGTGCCAGCAGCGCACCCACGGGCGTTGGCAATCAGCCCCAGCATTTT
many . TRBJ2-5 TRBV12-3/TRBV12-4 CASSYKGTGETQYF TGTGCCAGCAGTTATAAAGGGACTGGGGAGACCCAGTACTTC
few . TRBJ2-1 TRBV7-2 CASSSYFGDEQFF TGTGCCAGCAGCTCATACTTTGGAGATGAGCAGTTCTTC
few TRBD1 TRBJ2-2 TRBV29-1 CSVGTGAVSSLGELFF TGCAGCGTAGGGACAGGGGCGGTTTCGAGTCTCGGGGAGCTGTTTTTT
. TRBD1 TRBJ1-2 TRBV7-3 CASSFDRDSGYTF TGTGCCAGCAGCTTCGACAGGGACTCTGGCTACACCTTC
many TRBD2 TRBJ2-1 TRBV29-1 CSVALAIDYNEQFF TGCAGCGTTGCACTAGCGATAGACTACAATGAGCAGTTCTTC
. TRBD2 TRBJ2-5 TRBV7-2 CASSPEPSGWGETQYF TGTGCCAGCAGCCCCGAACCTAGCGGATGGGGAGAGACCCAGTACTTC
many TRBD1 TRBJ2-3 TRBV5-1 CASNPGQSTDTQYF TGCGCCAGCAATCCGGGACAGAGCACAGATACGCAGTATTTT
many TRBD2 TRBJ2-2 TRBV20-1 CSAAIAGGAPTGELFF TGCAGTGCGGCTATAGCGGGGGGCGCGCCGACCGGGGAGCTGTTTTTT
many . TRBJ1-6 TRBV7-9 CASRATGDSPLHF TGTGCCAGCAGAGCAACGGGCGATTCACCCCTCCACTTT
. . TRBJ2-1 TRBV12-3/TRBV12-4 CASSFGQKGDEQFF TGTGCCAGCAGTTTCGGGCAGAAAGGCGATGAGCAGTTCTTC
few . TRBJ2-4 TRBV7-2 CASSLSQGSLDQYF TGTGCCAGCAGCTTATCTCAGGGGTCCCTAGATCAGTACTTC
many TRBD1 TRBJ1-2 TRBV12-3/TRBV12-4 CASTLRGQVYGYTF TGTGCCAGCACCCTAAGGGGACAGGTCTATGGCTACACCTTC
many TRBD2 TRBJ2-1 TRBV7-2 CASSVLAGGNYNEQFF TGTGCCAGCAGCGTCCTAGCGGGGGGAAACTACAATGAGCAGTTCTTC
. . TRBJ2-2 TRBV11-2 CASRAGIAGELFF TGTGCCAGCCGCGCAGGGATAGCCGGGGAGCTGTTTTTT
many TRBD2 TRBJ2-7 TRBV6-4 CASSLTSGRSYTYEQYF TGTGCCAGCAGTCTGACTAGCGGAAGATCCTATACCTACGAGCAGTACTTC
many . TRBJ1-2 TRBV11-2 CASSPRQGTTNYGYTF TGTGCCAGCAGCCCACGCCAGGGGACTACTAACTATGGCTACACCTTC
many . TRBJ1-5 TRBV5-8 CASSLRYSNQPQHF TGTGCCAGCAGCTTGAGGTATAGCAATCAGCCCCAGCATTTT
many TRBD1 TRBJ2-1 TRBV12-3/TRBV12-4 CASSPRQGDSNEQFF TGTGCCAGCAGTCCACGACAGGGGGACAGCAATGAGCAGTTCTTC
few TRBD2 TRBJ2-7 TRBV6-1 CASSWSGTSDWEQYF TGTGCCAGCAGCTGGTCCGGGACTAGCGACTGGGAGCAGTACTTC
. TRBD2 TRBJ2-5 TRBV20-1 CSARASGRYQETQYF TGCAGTGCTAGAGCTAGCGGGAGGTACCAAGAGACCCAGTACTTC
. TRBD1 TRBJ2-7 TRBV7-9 CASSWDRPNMSYEQYF TGTGCCAGCAGCTGGGACAGGCCGAATATGTCCTACGAGCAGTACTTC
many TRBD2 TRBJ2-1 TRBV20-1 CSARTREASEQFF TGCAGTGCTAGGACGCGGGAGGCAAGCGAGCAGTTCTTC
. TRBD1 TRBJ1-2 TRBV9 CASSVSYGQDYGYTF TGTGCCAGCAGCGTCTCTTACGGACAGGATTATGGCTACACCTTC
few . TRBJ2-6 TRBV29-1 CSVPGNAGANVLTF TGCAGCGTTCCAGGGAATGCTGGGGCCAACGTCCTGACTTTC
few TRBD1 TRBJ2-3 TRBV19 CASTVTGGMDTQYF TGTGCCAGTACCGTGACAGGGGGCATGGATACGCAGTATTTT
many . TRBJ2-1 TRBV7-9 CASSLVVYNEQFF TGTGCCAGCAGCTTAGTAGTCTACAATGAGCAGTTCTTC
few TRBD2 TRBJ2-1 TRBV28 CASAGLAGVYNEQFF TGTGCCAGTGCAGGGTTAGCGGGGGTCTACAATGAGCAGTTCTTC
few TRBD1 TRBJ1-5 TRBV7-6 CASRQGVGQPQHF TGTGCCAGCAGACAGGGGGTGGGTCAGCCCCAGCATTTT
many TRBD1 TRBJ1-4 TRBV29-1 CSVGLTGGGREKLFF TGCAGCGTTGGTTTGACAGGGGGAGGTCGGGAAAAACTGTTTTTT
. . TRBJ2-7 TRBV12-3/TRBV12-4 CASRPREFGEQYF TGTGCCAGCAGACCCCGGGAGTTTGGCGAGCAGTACTTC
few . TRBJ2-3 TRBV4-1 CASSQSNSGFTDTQYF TGCGCCAGCAGCCAATCTAATTCAGGATTCACAGATACGCAGTATTTT
few TRBD2 TRBJ2-5 TRBV10-1 CASSANIAGGDRRETQYF TGCGCCAGCAGTGCTAATATAGCGGGAGGTGATAGGCGAGAGACCCAGTACTTC